In this sample, the clone carrying this T cell receptor (beta chain) turned up many times. As yet, its antigen is unknown. The germline V gene has CDR1 MDHEN and CDR2 SYDVKM. The CDR3 totals 15 residues. V lost 5 bases to trimming and J lost 3 bases, with 17 bases between them. This sample is drawn from a study of T-cell reconstitution after alpha-beta-depleted transplantation in children. Study findings and constraints: At one year after transplant, newly produced T cells mostly accounted for T-cell counts and diversity. The high TCRbeta diversity at day 60 in some patients came from surviving recipient T cells and thymic progenitors. As was reported, about two months after transplant, alpha-beta T cells came from several hundred expanded graft clones.

For TCRbeta, the library was prepared with unique molecular identifiers. One entry per CDR3 protein results from TCRdb running MiXCR on the PCR reads. The data hold 480,000 or so distinct CDR3 sequences, with about 10% observed a single time. This chain links TRBV28 with TRBJ2-7; D is perhaps TRBD1 (5 bases). The sequence derives from a child aged 2-15 years with inherited bone marrow failure, due to receive a stem cell transplant. This specimen consisted of PBMCs, obtained before TCRalphabeta/CD19-depleted stem cell transplant. The CDR3 sequence is CASSPLGPSGYEQYF. The CDR3 DNA reads TGTGCCAGCAGTCCCCTGGGGCCCTCCGGCTACGAGCAGTACTTC.